This entry describes one T cell receptor (beta chain). Its target is unknown. Some clones are missing from TCRdb's copy, which holds only in-frame ones; the method was immunoSEQ multiplex PCR. The top ten hold about 0.61% of the sample, which has tens of thousands of clones, about 92% seen once. Germline loops: CDR1 SGDLS, CDR2 YYNGEE. The CDR3 is 14 amino acids. V dropped 2 bases and J dropped 6 bases, with 15 bases sitting between them. This sample is drawn from a study of cytomegalovirus exposure and HLA in healthy donors. Study-wide results and caveats: It was reportedly the case that the classifier diagnosed cytomegalovirus status with high specificity and sensitivity.

Sequenced: PBMCs. This chain links TRBV9 with TRBJ2-7; a weak D match, TRBD2 (6 bases). The origin of this receptor is a man aged 18-30 years in good health and CMV-seronegative. The CDR3: CASSVGTQTGEQYF. The CDR3 DNA sequence: TGTGCCAGCAGCGTCGGGACTCAAACGGGCGAGCAGTACTTC.